This T cell receptor (beta chain) was retrieved from a study of blood T cells in healthy people across ages. Study summary: Template switching retrieved approximately one barcoded beta molecule for each two T cells.

The authors ran a second PCR of about 7 to 12 cycles using a sample-barcoded 5' primer and a J-beta primer mix. MiXCR was run by TCRdb on the 5' RACE reads, yielding one entry per CDR3 protein. The profile shows hundreds of thousands of distinct CDR3 sequences, approximately 50% of them singletons. Germline V gives CDR1 SGHRS, CDR2 YFSETQ. J gave up 7 bases and V 4 bases, and 14 bases lay outside the gene matches. The CDR3 runs 15 residues. General study points: Donor CMV status, an unknown factor, possibly confounded changes in expanded clonotypes.

This clonotype was found many times. Its cognate antigen is unknown. The chain links TRBV5-1 to TRBJ2-7; 7 bases are shared with TRBD1. This TCR came from a woman aged 55-69 years in good health. The sample comprised blood. The CDR3 protein is CASSPAGTAQGEQYF. CDR3 sequence (DNA): TGCGCCAGCAGCCCCGCCGGGACAGCTCAGGGGGAGCAGTACTTC.